This paragraph reports one T cell receptor beta chain. What it binds is not known. TCRdb redid the calling of the 5' RACE reads with MiXCR, one entry per CDR3 protein. Among 450,000 to 650,000 distinct CDR3 sequences listed, around 21% were seen once. These data originate in a study of T-cell memory formation after mild COVID-19. V was shortened by 1 base and J by 2 bases, with 15 bases between the two germline ends. The germline V gene encodes CDR1 LNHNV and CDR2 YYDKDF (reference sequence). This CDR3 has 16 amino acids. Whole-study findings and limits: SARS-CoV-2 specificity was not confirmed for second-wave clones peaking on day 37.

Material for sequencing was PBMCs or a T cell subset sorted from them (not recorded which). The chain combines TRBV15 with TRBJ2-7, with a possible D match to TRBD2 (6 bases). The TCR was taken from an adult woman who had mild COVID-19 (a few samples of this study predate the infection). Cell type and time point are not known. The CDR3 reads CATSRVVLGGTYEQYF. As DNA, the CDR3 is TGTGCCACCAGCAGAGTGGTCCTAGGCGGGACCTACGAGCAGTACTTC.